The 2 T cell receptor beta chains given below trace back to one sample, sequenced in a study of blood T cell repertoires in COVID-19. The table came from immunoSEQ multiplex PCR; TCRdb's copy has only in-frame clones and leaves some out. The sample has under 200,000 clones, under 90% seen once. Sequencing input: peripheral blood. The receptors originated from a man in his 60s with acute or convalescent COVID-19.

V and J are TRBV24-1 and TRBJ2-5, with a possible D match to TRBD2 (5 bases). This CDR3 has 14 residues. V lost 12 bases, J lost 7 bases, and 23 bases lay in between. CDR1 is KGHDR and CDR2 is SFDVKD in the germline V gene. The CDR3 DNA follows: TGTGCCCCTCCTTCGAGGGAGATGGAGGTGACCCAGTACTTC. It encodes CAPPSREMEVTQYF.

The rearrangement links TRBV6-5 to TRBJ1-6; 9 bases fit TRBD1. Unmatched junction bases numbered 7, after V lost 4 bases and J lost 6 bases. Germline lookup yields CDR1 MNHEY and CDR2 SVGAGI. The CDR3 consists of 16 residues. The DNA of the CDR3 is TGTGCCAGCAGTTTAGTTCCGGGACAGGGTAATTCACCCCTCCACTTT. Amino acid sequence: CASSLVPGQGNSPLHF.